The 17 T cell receptor beta chains below come from one sample, sequenced in a study of OX40 agonist ivuxolimab in advanced cancers. Profiled with immunoSEQ multiplex PCR; TCRdb holds only in-frame clones, not every one. The sample lists tens of thousands of clones, roughly 89% occurring once. The sample here was CD4+ or CD8+ T cells sorted from blood, taken in a trial of the OX40 agonist ivuxolimab. These receptor sequences come from an adult with an advanced solid tumor such as melanoma, head and neck, liver or kidney cancer.

This sequence joins TRBV11-2 and TRBJ1-3; D perhaps matches TRBD1 (5 bases). This CDR3 spans 15 amino acids. V shed 5 bases and J shed 2 bases, with 13 bases lying between them. In germline, CDR1 is SGHAT, CDR2 FQNNGV. CDR3 nucleotides: TGTGCCAGCAGCCCCGGGGCAGCGACTGGAAACACCATATATTTT. It specifies CASSPGAATGNTIYF. The full variable domain, its missing parts supplied by reference TRBV11-2 and TRBJ1-3, is EAGVAQSPRYKIIEKRQSVAFWCNPISGHATLYWYQQILGQGPKLLIQFQNNGVVDDSQLPKDRFSAERLKGVDSTLKIQPAKLEDSAVYLCASSPGAATGNTIYFGEGSWLTVV.

This chain's CDR3 is CASSSGTSGGADTQYF. CDR3 DNA sequence: TGTGCCAGCAGCTCGGGAACTAGCGGGGGGGCGGATACGCAGTATTTT. The rearrangement joins TRBV5-4 to TRBJ2-3, with 13 bases fitting TRBD2. The CDR3 runs to 16 residues. V dropped 3 bases and J dropped 6; count of bases not matched to a gene: 7. The germline gives CDR1 SGHNT, CDR2 YYREEE (reference sequence).

V usage is TRBV7-9 and J usage is TRBJ1-2; D is perhaps TRBD1 (5 bases). Trimming stripped 3 bases from V and 0 bases from J, with 11 bases between. Per germline, CDR1 SEHNR and CDR2 FQNEAQ (reference sequence). This CDR3 comprises 15 residues. CDR3 residues: CASSFGTGANYGYTF. DNA of the CDR3: TGTGCCAGCAGCTTTGGGACCGGCGCTAACTATGGCTACACCTTC.

The J gene is TRBJ1-2, the V gene TRBV5-1; the match to TRBD1 covers 9 bases. The J segment lost 4 bases and the V segment lost 0 bases, leaving 4 bases of the junction unmatched. Germline CDR1 SGHRS, CDR2 YFSETQ. This CDR3 has 15 residues. CDR3 amino acids: CASSLEGQGPYGYTF. DNA for the CDR3: TGCGCCAGCAGCTTGGAGGGACAGGGTCCCTATGGCTACACCTTC.

The CDR3 spells CASTTGPLNEQFF. CDR3 in DNA: TGTGCCAGCACTACAGGGCCGTTAAATGAGCAGTTCTTC. The gene calls are TRBV6-5 and TRBJ2-1; tentatively, D is TRBD1 (6 bases). V dropped 7 bases and J dropped 7 bases, with 14 bases sitting between them. Germline loops: CDR1 MNHEY, CDR2 SVGAGI. The CDR3 sequence is 13 residues long.

V and J are TRBV6-6 and TRBJ1-5; possible D gene TRBD1, 6 bases. Germline CDR1 and CDR2: MNHNY and SVGAGI (reference sequence). This CDR3 contains 15 residues. Trimming removed 2 bases from V and 4 bases from J, with 12 bases in between. This CDR3 is CASSYVRGQNQPQHF. CDR3 nucleotide sequence: TGTGCCAGCAGTTACGTACGGGGACAAAATCAGCCCCAGCATTTT.

CDR3 loop: CASSPGLAGNEQFF. The CDR3 nucleotides read TGCGCCAGCAGCCCGGGACTAGCTGGTAATGAGCAGTTCTTC. The gene calls are TRBV5-1 and TRBJ2-1; 9 bases match TRBD2. The V gene end was trimmed by 4 bases and the J gene end by 7 bases; junction bases not matched to a gene: 6. Germline assignment: CDR1 SGHRS and CDR2 YFSETQ. The CDR3 consists of 14 residues.

The chain joins TRBV27 to TRBJ2-3; D gene unclear. The V gene lost 0 bases and the J gene lost 2 bases, with 9 bases spanning the gap. The CDR3 spans 15 residues. CDR1 MNHEY and CDR2 SMNVEV come from the germline V gene (reference sequence). This chain's CDR3 is CASSLSSLPTDTQYF. DNA for the CDR3: TGTGCCAGCAGTTTATCCAGCCTCCCCACAGATACGCAGTATTTT.

The chain recombines TRBV19 with TRBJ2-3; D unclear. Trimming cost V 4 bases and J 2 bases, with 16 bases left between them. The germline V gene encodes CDR1 LNHDA and CDR2 SQIVND (reference sequence). CDR3 length: 16 residues. CDR3 DNA sequence: TGTGCCAGTAGTACCGCTTCGGGCGCAACCACAGATACGCAGTATTTT. Its protein product is CASSTASGATTDTQYF.

The chain is built from TRBV19 and TRBJ1-1; maybe TRBD1 (5 bases). Trimming took off 4 bases at V and 4 bases at J, with 16 bases between the two ends. The CDR3 is 15 amino acids. Germline V CDR1 and CDR2: LNHDA, SQIVND (reference sequence). The CDR3: CASSTTTASTTEAFF. In nucleotides, the CDR3 is TGTGCCAGTAGTACTACGACAGCTTCTACCACTGAAGCTTTCTTT.

CDR3 in DNA: TGTGCCAGCAGTGTGGCAGGGACGAGCTATGGCTACACCTTC. Translated, it gives CASSVAGTSYGYTF. The gene calls are TRBV6-1 and TRBJ1-2, with D perhaps TRBD1 (5 bases). Germline loops: CDR1 MNHNS, CDR2 SASEGT. The CDR3 is made up of 14 amino acids. V lost 4 bases and J 4 bases, leaving 13 bases between the germline ends.

The chain couples TRBV2 to TRBJ2-6; D is uncertain. The length of the CDR3 is 15 residues. CDR1 and CDR2 from the germline V gene are SNHLY and FYNNEI. The ends were cut back, 5 bases at V and 2 bases at J, with 10 bases in the middle. The chain's CDR3 is CASSKKLTGANVLTF. DNA for the CDR3: TGTGCCAGCAGTAAGAAGCTAACTGGGGCCAACGTCCTGACTTTC.

This chain connects TRBV6-1 to TRBJ1-2; D may be TRBD1 (5 bases). Trimming took 11 bases from V and 8 from J, leaving 21 bases between them. The CDR3 has 13 amino acids. CDR1 MNHNS and CDR2 SASEGT come from the germline V gene. CDR3 loop: CACKEIWRDGYTF. DNA for the CDR3: TGTGCCTGCAAGGAAATCTGGCGGGACGGCTACACCTTC.

This clone was picked up one time. The chain couples TRBV18 to TRBJ2-2; TRBD2 matches 11 bases. V shed 1 base and J 0 bases; nucleotides not matched to a gene: 1. The CDR3 totals 17 residues. Germline V gives CDR1 KGHSH, CDR2 LQKENI. The CDR3 DNA sequence: TGTGCCAGCTCACCACGGACTAGCGGGTCGAACACCGGGGAGCTGTTTTTT. Encoded protein: CASSPRTSGSNTGELFF.

The V and J genes are TRBV7-9 and TRBJ2-7; TRBD2 matches at 10 bases. This CDR3 has 15 residues. Trimming removed 5 bases from V and 2 bases from J; junction bases left unmatched: 6. Germline V gene sequence: CDR1 SEHNR, CDR2 FQNEAQ (reference sequence). The CDR3 region has the DNA TGTGCCAGCAGCGTAGACGGGACTAGCGCCTACGAGCAGTACTTC. Its protein product is CASSVDGTSAYEQYF.

The gene calls are TRBV4-1 and TRBJ2-3; TRBD1 or TRBD2 may be the D gene (5 bases each). The CDR3 spans 16 residues. Germline lookup yields CDR1 MGHRA and CDR2 YSYEKL. Between the trimmed V and J ends, which lost 0 bases and 4 bases, there was a span of 14 bases. Here the CDR3 reads CASSQDGGDVADTQYF. In nucleotides, the CDR3 is TGCGCCAGCAGCCAAGATGGTGGGGACGTGGCAGATACGCAGTATTTT.

The CDR3 sequence is CASGWLAGGTDTQYF. The DNA of the CDR3 is TGTGCCAGCGGCTGGCTAGCGGGGGGCACAGATACGCAGTATTTT. The chain carries TRBV6-1 and TRBJ2-3; 10 bases are shared with TRBD2. The CDR3 runs to 15 residues. V shed 8 bases and J 1 base; nucleotides not matched to a gene: 6. The germline CDR1 and CDR2 sequences are MNHNS and SASEGT.